This T cell receptor (beta chain) was captured by sequencing in a study of response to subunit inactivated influenza vaccine. Findings and caveats of the study: Authors suggested seasonal influenza vaccinations each recruit few new T cells.

This clonotype appeared many times. Antigen unknown. TCRdb analysed the RT-PCR reads with MiXCR anew, one entry per CDR3 protein. The sample has some 640,000 distinct CDR3 sequences, roughly 13% seen once. The sequence derives from a man aged 50 or older who received an inactivated influenza vaccine. This sample comprised PBMCs from blood, obtained around 15 days before vaccination.

The CDR3 here is CASSRGTGQGSYNEQFF. The CDR3, as DNA: TGTGCCAGCAGTAGAGGAACGGGACAGGGTTCCTACAATGAGCAGTTCTTC. The chain joins TRBV6-2 or TRBV6-3 to TRBJ2-1, with 9 bases that match TRBD1. Germline V CDR1 and CDR2: MNHEY, SVGEGT. CDR3 length equals 17 residues. Trimming at V came to 5 bases and at J to 1 base, leaving 9 bases not matched to a gene.